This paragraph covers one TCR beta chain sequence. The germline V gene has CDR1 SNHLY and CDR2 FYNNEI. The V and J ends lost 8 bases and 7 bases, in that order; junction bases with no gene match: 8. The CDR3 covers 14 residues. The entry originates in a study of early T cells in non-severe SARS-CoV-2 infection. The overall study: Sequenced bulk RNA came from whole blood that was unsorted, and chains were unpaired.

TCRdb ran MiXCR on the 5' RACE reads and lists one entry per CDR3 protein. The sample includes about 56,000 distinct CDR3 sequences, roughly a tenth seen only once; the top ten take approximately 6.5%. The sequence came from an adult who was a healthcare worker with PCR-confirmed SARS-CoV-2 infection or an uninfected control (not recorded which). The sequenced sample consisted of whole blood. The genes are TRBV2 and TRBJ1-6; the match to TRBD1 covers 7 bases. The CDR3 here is CASGGQTVNSPLHF. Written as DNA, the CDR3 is TGTGCCAGCGGGGGACAGACCGTAAATTCACCCCTCCACTTT.